The 21 T cell receptor beta chains in this list originate from one sample, sequenced in a study of blood T cell repertoires in COVID-19. Profiled with immunoSEQ multiplex PCR; TCRdb holds only in-frame clones, not every one. The sample shows about 120,000 clones, 87% of them seen only once. Sample: peripheral blood. Receptor source: a woman in her seventies with acute or convalescent COVID-19.

This chain uses TRBV19 with TRBJ2-5, with D possibly matching TRBD1 (5 bases). The V gene lost 2 bases and the J gene lost 4 bases, with 5 bases spanning the gap. This CDR3 comprises 12 residues. Germline V gene data show CDR1 as LNHDA and CDR2 as SQIVND (reference sequence). The CDR3 protein is CASSIRGETQYF. The CDR3 coding sequence is TGTGCCAGTAGTATAAGGGGAGAGACCCAGTACTTC.

This chain connects TRBV12-3 or TRBV12-4 to TRBJ1-2; 7 nucleotides align to TRBD1. The CDR3 totals 13 residues. The ends lost 7 bases at V and 2 bases at J; junction bases unmatched: 4. The CDR3 region has the DNA TGTGCCAGCAACGCGGGACAGAACTATGGCTACACCTTC. This translates into CASNAGQNYGYTF.

The chain uses TRBV6-6 and TRBJ2-1; D not resolved. CDR3 length: 16 residues. Trimming removed 7 bases at V and 4 bases at J, with 20 bases between. CDR1 MNHNY and CDR2 SVGAGI come from the germline V gene (reference sequence). CDR3 loop: CASKWSSSQIYNEQFF. In DNA form, the CDR3 reads TGTGCCAGCAAATGGAGTAGCAGCCAAATTTACAATGAGCAGTTCTTC.

The chain has TRBV6-2 or TRBV6-3 and TRBJ1-2, with TRBD1 identical over 8 bases. V was clipped by 4 bases and J by 8 bases; unmatched bases: 18. Germline CDR1 reads MNHEY; CDR2 reads SVGEGT. The CDR3 is 17 residues long. This CDR3 is CASSSLGQGDNPWGYTF. The CDR3 bases are TGTGCCAGCAGTTCCCTCGGACAGGGAGATAACCCTTGGGGCTACACCTTC.

The chain links TRBV28 to TRBJ1-2; 9 bases are shared with TRBD1. CDR3 length: 15 residues. Germline loops: CDR1 MDHEN, CDR2 SYDVKM. V shed 5 bases and J 7 bases; nucleotides not matched to a gene: 11. The CDR3 coding sequence is TGTGCCAGCAGTCAAACGCCGGGACAGGGATTTGGCTACACCTTC. This encodes CASSQTPGQGFGYTF.

The CDR3, as DNA: TGTGCCATCAGTCCGCAGGGGAATAATTCACCCCTCCACTTT. Its translation: CAISPQGNNSPLHF. This chain uses TRBV10-3 with TRBJ1-6; possible D gene TRBD1, 6 bases. In germline, CDR1 is ENHRY, CDR2 SYGVKD. The CDR3 has 14 residues. With 5 bases removed from V and 5 bases from J, the gap between germline ends came to 10 bases.

The chain recombines TRBV6-6 with TRBJ1-6; 11 positions match TRBD1. The CDR3 is made up of 17 amino acids. Unmatched junction bases numbered 10, after V lost 5 bases and J lost 7 bases. CDR1 MNHNY and CDR2 SVGAGI come from the germline V gene (reference sequence). DNA for the CDR3: TGTGCCAGCAGTCCATGGACAGGGGGCTCGCAAAATTCACCCCTCCACTTT. It is translated as CASSPWTGGSQNSPLHF.

This clone was detected a few times. The chain uses TRBV5-1 and TRBJ1-2; 8 positions agree with TRBD1. Germline V gene sequence: CDR1 SGHRS, CDR2 YFSETQ. V lost 4 bases and J lost 4; bases outside the gene matches: 6. The CDR3 covers 14 residues. CDR3 sequence: CASSPGQGGYGYTF. As DNA, the CDR3 is TGCGCCAGCAGCCCAGGACAGGGAGGCTATGGCTACACCTTC.

This chain uses TRBV11-2 with TRBJ1-2; 7 nucleotides align to TRBD1. CDR1 SGHAT and CDR2 FQNNGV come from the germline V gene. The ends lost 5 bases at V and 4 bases at J; junction bases unmatched: 13. The CDR3 has 16 amino acids. The CDR3 region has the DNA TGTGCCAGCAGCCCAGTCCCGGGACAGTCCTTCTATGGCTACACCTTC. Translating gives CASSPVPGQSFYGYTF.

V gene TRBV10-3 combines with J gene TRBJ1-2; 8 bases are shared with TRBD1. The CDR3 has 14 residues. V dropped 3 bases and J dropped 6; count of bases not matched to a gene: 6. Germline lookup yields CDR1 ENHRY and CDR2 SYGVKD. In nucleotides, the CDR3 is TGTGCCATCAGTGAATTAGGACAGGGAGATGGCTACACCTTC. It is translated as CAISELGQGDGYTF.

The chain recombines TRBV13 with TRBJ1-1; 11 nucleotides match TRBD1. Germline V gene sequence: CDR1 PRHDT, CDR2 FYEKMQ (reference sequence). V was clipped by 4 bases and J by 1 base; unmatched bases: 5. CDR3 size: 16 residues. The CDR3, as DNA: TGTGCCAGCAGCTCCCGGACAGGGGGCGGGAACACTGAAGCTTTCTTT. Amino acids: CASSSRTGGGNTEAFF.

The CDR3, as DNA: TGTGCCAGCAGCTTCCGGGATAATGGCTACACCTTC. Translating it yields CASSFRDNGYTF. This sequence joins TRBV13 and TRBJ1-2; D is uncertain. Between the trimmed V and J ends, which lost 3 bases and 6 bases, there was a span of 8 bases. The CDR3 sequence is 12 residues long. CDR1 and CDR2 from the germline V gene are PRHDT and FYEKMQ (reference sequence).

V usage is TRBV28 and J usage is TRBJ1-5; possibly TRBD1 for D (5 bases). The germline V and J ends were trimmed by 6 bases and 4 bases, with 16 bases remaining between them. The CDR3 has 15 amino acids. Germline V CDR1 and CDR2: MDHEN, SYDVKM. The CDR3 loop reads CASSQPWGGNQPQHF. The CDR3 bases are TGTGCCAGCAGCCAACCGTGGGGGGGGAATCAGCCCCAGCATTTT. Filled out from reference TRBV28 and TRBJ1-5, the complete variable domain reads DVKVTQSSRYLVKRTGEKVFLECVQDMDHENMFWYRQDPGLGLRLIYFSYDVKMKEKGDIPEGYSVSREKKERFSLILESASTNQTSMYLCASSQPWGGNQPQHFGDGTRLSIL.

The J gene is TRBJ2-3, the V gene TRBV7-9; D is uncertain. CDR3 length: 14 residues. The V gene lost 5 bases and the J gene lost 0 bases, with 9 bases spanning the gap. The germline CDR1 and CDR2 sequences are SEHNR and FQNEAQ (reference sequence). DNA of the CDR3: TGTGCCAGCAGCCCCTCGACAAGCACAGATACGCAGTATTTT. The encoded protein is CASSPSTSTDTQYF.

The V call is TRBV5-6, the J call TRBJ1-2, with D uncertain. V was pared by 2 bases and J by 8 bases, with 13 bases between. The CDR3 has 13 residues. Germline CDR1 and CDR2: SGHDT and YYEEEE. CDR3 coding DNA: TGTGCCAGCAGCTTTAACAGTGATGGGGGCTACACCTTC. Translated, it gives CASSFNSDGGYTF.

The chain couples TRBV9 to TRBJ2-2; 8 bases align to TRBD2. The CDR3 spans 17 residues. Germline CDR1 and CDR2: SGDLS and YYNGEE. V lost 3 bases, J lost 6 bases, and 13 bases stayed unmatched. The CDR3 is CASSASGGPRTAGELFF. The CDR3 coding sequence is TGTGCCAGCAGCGCGAGCGGGGGCCCCCGGACGGCCGGGGAGCTGTTTTTT. Combining the CDR3 with reference TRBV9 and TRBJ2-2 gives the whole variable domain DSGVTQTPKHLITATGQRVTLRCSPRSGDLSVYWYQQSLDQGLQFLIQYYNGEERAKGNILERFSAQQFPDLHSELNLSSLELGDSALYFCASSASGGPRTAGELFFGEGSRLTVL.

The genes are TRBV5-4 and TRBJ2-1, with a tentative D call TRBD2 (6 bases). The germline V gene has CDR1 SGHNT and CDR2 YYREEE (reference sequence). This CDR3 is 15 amino acids long. V lost 0 bases to trimming and J lost 6 bases, with 13 bases between them. The CDR3 region is CASSLAPGLVNEQFF. The CDR3 DNA sequence: TGTGCCAGCAGCTTGGCCCCGGGACTTGTCAATGAGCAGTTCTTC.

The chain carries TRBV30 and TRBJ1-2; 7 positions agree with TRBD1. CDR3 length: 14 amino acids. V lost 0 bases, J lost 4 bases, and 5 bases stayed unmatched. The germline gives CDR1 GTSNPN, CDR2 SVGIG (reference sequence). This CDR3 is CAWSVRDSTYGYTF. Written as DNA, the CDR3 is TGTGCCTGGAGTGTAAGGGACAGCACCTATGGCTACACCTTC.

This clone appeared a single time. This rearrangement joins TRBV3-1 (or the pseudogene TRBV3-2) to TRBJ1-2; TRBD1 might be the D (6 bases). This CDR3 has 14 amino acids. V gave up 1 base and J gave up 7 bases, with 13 bases separating them. Per germline, CDR1 LGHDT and CDR2 YNNKEL (reference sequence). The CDR3 spells CASSQGTGGPGYTF. CDR3 in DNA: TGTGCCAGCAGCCAAGGCACGGGGGGCCCTGGCTACACCTTC.

The rearrangement uses TRBV7-3 and TRBJ1-6; D gene unclear. With 0 bases removed from V and 9 bases from J, the gap between germline ends came to 9 bases. Germline CDR1 reads SGHTA; CDR2 reads FQGTGA. There are 14 residues in the CDR3. CDR3 sequence: CASSLTYEGSPLHF. CDR3 nucleotide sequence: TGTGCCAGCAGCTTAACGTACGAGGGTTCACCCCTCCACTTT.

The genes are TRBV7-6 and TRBJ2-1, with 9 bases lining up with TRBD2. This CDR3 region has 21 residues. Germline V gene lookup returns CDR1 SGHVS and CDR2 FNYEAQ. The trim removed 4 bases at V and 0 bases at J, leaving 19 bases unmatched. In DNA, the CDR3 is TGTGCCAGCAGCTCCCCCAGAGAGAGTAGCGGGGGAATTAGCTCCTACAATGAGCAGTTCTTC. Its protein product is CASSSPRESSGGISSYNEQFF.